One sample yielded the 3 T cell receptor beta chains listed below, sequenced in a study of T cell responses to AZD1222 COVID-19 vaccine. Data came from immunoSEQ multiplex PCR; TCRdb stores just in-frame clones and leaves some out. The sample has roughly 100,000 clones; around 91% are singletons. Sequencing was performed on peripheral blood, taken on day 0 of AZD1222 vaccination. The origin of the receptors is an adult in good health.

The chain carries TRBV5-6 and TRBJ2-1; 13 nucleotides agree with TRBD2. The junction had 4 bases not matched to a gene; V was cut back by 2 bases and J by 5 bases. This CDR3 is built from 16 residues. Germline V CDR1 and CDR2: SGHDT, YYEEEE. This chain's CDR3 is CASSLIGTSGNNEQFF. CDR3 sequence (DNA): TGTGCCAGCAGCTTAATTGGGACTAGCGGGAACAATGAGCAGTTCTTC.

The chain combines TRBV30 with TRBJ1-1; D remains ambiguous. The CDR3 spans 15 residues. Germline V gene data show CDR1 as GTSNPN and CDR2 as SVGIG (reference sequence). Trimming took off 4 bases at V and 0 bases at J, with 15 bases between the two ends. The CDR3 DNA sequence: TGTGCCTGGACCGGACGGGGATCCATGAACACTGAAGCTTTCTTT. Translated: CAWTGRGSMNTEAFF.

This chain uses TRBV28 with TRBJ2-4; 9 nucleotides match TRBD1. The CDR3 spans 17 residues. CDR1 and CDR2 (germline): MDHEN, SYDVKM. The V gene end was trimmed by 0 bases and the J gene end by 4 bases; junction bases not matched to a gene: 7. The CDR3 nucleotides read TGTGCCAGCAGTTTATGGGGAGGGGGGACAGGGAAAAACATTCAGTACTTC. Residues: CASSLWGGGTGKNIQYF.